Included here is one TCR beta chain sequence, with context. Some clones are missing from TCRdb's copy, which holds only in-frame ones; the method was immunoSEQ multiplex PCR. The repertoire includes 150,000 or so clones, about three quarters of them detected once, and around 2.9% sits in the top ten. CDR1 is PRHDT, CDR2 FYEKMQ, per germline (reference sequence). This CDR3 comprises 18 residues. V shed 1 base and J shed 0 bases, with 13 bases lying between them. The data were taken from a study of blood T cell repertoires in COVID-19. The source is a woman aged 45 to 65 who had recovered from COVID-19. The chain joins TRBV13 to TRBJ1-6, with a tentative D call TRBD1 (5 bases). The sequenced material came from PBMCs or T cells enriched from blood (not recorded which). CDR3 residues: CASSLEGLRTSYNSPLHF. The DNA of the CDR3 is TGTGCCAGCAGCTTAGAGGGGCTCAGGACCTCCTATAATTCACCCCTCCACTTT.